Presented here are 16 T cell receptor beta chains from one specimen sequenced in a study of cytomegalovirus exposure and HLA in healthy donors. The study ran its PCR with 60 Vbeta and 13 Jbeta primers. Only in-frame clones appear in the TCRdb table, and some are missing; sequencing was by immunoSEQ multiplex PCR. In the table there are about 61,000 clones, around 92% of which are singletons. The material sequenced was PBMCs. The source is a man aged 25-45 years in good health and CMV-seropositive.

The chain combines TRBV15 with TRBJ1-4, with 10 bases that match TRBD1. Germline CDR1 and CDR2: LNHNV and YYDKDF (reference sequence). The V and J ends lost 4 bases and 0 bases, in that order; junction bases with no gene match: 8. The CDR3 is made up of 18 amino acids. In nucleotides, the CDR3 is TGTGCCACCAGCACCCACCGACAGGGGGCAGCAACTAATGAAAAACTGTTTTTT. It translates to CATSTHRQGAATNEKLFF. Variable domain in full (rest from reference TRBV15 and TRBJ1-4): DAMVIQNPRYQVTQFGKPVTLSCSQTLNHNVMYWYQQKSSQAPKLLFHYYDKDFNNEADTPDNFQSRRPNTSFCFLDIRSPGLGDTAMYLCATSTHRQGAATNEKLFFGSGTQLSVL.

This clone was recorded once. J is TRBJ2-3 and V is TRBV27; tentatively, D is TRBD1 (5 bases). The CDR3 runs to 12 residues. V was cut by 8 bases and J by 2 bases, with 8 bases left in between. Germline CDR1 and CDR2: MNHEY and SMNVEV (reference sequence). The CDR3 coding sequence is TGTGCCAGCGGGGCGATCACAGATACGCAGTATTTT. Translating it yields CASGAITDTQYF.

This clone showed up just a few times. The CDR3 region has the DNA TGTGCCAGCAGTGAAGCAAGACAGGGTAACACAGATACGCAGTATTTT. Its translation is CASSEARQGNTDTQYF. This chain connects TRBV6-1 to TRBJ2-3, with 7 bases that match TRBD1. The length of the CDR3 is 16 residues. Germline CDR1 MNHNS, CDR2 SASEGT. J gave up 2 bases and V 0 bases, and 5 bases lay outside the gene matches.

The chain is built from TRBV27 and TRBJ2-1, with 12 bases identical to TRBD1. This CDR3 has 16 amino acids. Germline V gene data show CDR1 as MNHEY and CDR2 as SMNVEV (reference sequence). Losses at the gene ends were 6 bases for V and 7 bases for J; bases not matched to a gene: 10. CDR3 nucleotide sequence: TGTGCCAGCAGGTTGATTCGGGGACAGGGGGCGAATGAGCAGTTCTTC. It specifies CASRLIRGQGANEQFF.

The gene calls are TRBV29-1 and TRBJ2-2; 8 nucleotides agree with TRBD1. The junction had 1 base not matched to a gene; V was cut back by 0 bases and J by 4 bases. The CDR3 totals 14 residues. Germline CDR1 is SQVTM and CDR2 is ANQGSEA. The CDR3 sequence is CSVEETGATGELFF. As DNA, the CDR3 is TGCAGCGTTGAAGAGACAGGGGCCACCGGGGAGCTGTTTTTT.

The rearrangement joins TRBV9 to TRBJ2-3; D is perhaps TRBD1 (6 bases). The germline gives CDR1 SGDLS, CDR2 YYNGEE. V lost 4 bases and J lost 0, with 12 bases in between. This CDR3 is 15 amino acids long. DNA of the CDR3: TGTGCCAGCAGCCGGACAGTTGCTAGCACAGATACGCAGTATTTT. It encodes CASSRTVASTDTQYF.

Worth noting for this clone: The junction departs from the called germline gene at one end, perhaps through a read error. This chain joins TRBV11-2 and TRBJ1-2; TRBD1 might be the D (6 bases). The V gene's germline CDR1 is SGHAT and CDR2 FQNNGV. This CDR3 has 11 amino acids. CDR3 loop: CASSLGGGAAF. The CDR3 DNA reads TGTGCCAGCAGCTTAGGCGGGGGCGCTGCCTTC.

V usage is TRBV25-1 and J usage is TRBJ2-7; 11 positions agree with TRBD1. The length of the CDR3 is 13 residues. Per germline, CDR1 MGHDK and CDR2 SYGVNS. V dropped 8 bases and J dropped 2; count of bases not matched to a gene: 2. The CDR3: CASGQGAPYEQYF. For the CDR3, the DNA is TGTGCCAGCGGACAGGGGGCTCCCTACGAGCAGTACTTC.

The chain combines TRBV4-1 with TRBJ2-2; 12 nucleotides agree with TRBD2. The V gene's germline CDR1 is MGHRA and CDR2 YSYEKL. V lost 3 bases and J lost 7; bases outside the gene matches: 6. The CDR3 is 16 residues long. CDR3 nucleotides: TGCGCCAGCAGCCACGGGACTAGCGGGTTGGTCGGGGAGCTGTTTTTT. It specifies CASSHGTSGLVGELFF.

This clone was counted a single time. This chain connects TRBV6-5 to TRBJ2-7, with TRBD1 matching over 10 bases. Germline V gene sequence: CDR1 MNHEY, CDR2 SVGAGI. V shed 5 bases, J shed 7 bases, and the junction held 11 bases outside the gene matches. CDR3 length equals 15 residues. The CDR3 here is CASSTTGTGEREQYF. CDR3 in DNA: TGTGCCAGCAGTACGACCGGGACAGGGGAGCGGGAGCAGTACTTC.

This clone was found once. This chain joins TRBV7-8 and TRBJ1-1; 7 positions match TRBD1. The CDR3 loop spans 16 amino acids. With 5 bases clipped from V and 1 base from J, the junction kept 10 bases outside the gene matches. The germline V gene has CDR1 SGHVS and CDR2 FQNEAQ. CDR3 protein: CASSPRQGLGNTEAFF. The CDR3, as DNA: TGTGCCAGCAGCCCGCGACAGGGATTGGGGAACACTGAAGCTTTCTTT. The whole variable domain, filled in from reference TRBV7-8 and TRBJ1-1, reads GAGVSQSPRYKVAKRGQDVALRCDPISGHVSLFWYQQALGQGPEFLTYFQNEAQLDKSGLPSDRFFAERPEGSVSTLKIQRTQQEDSAVYLCASSPRQGLGNTEAFFGQGTRLTVV.

This chain uses TRBV30 with TRBJ2-1, with TRBD2 identical over 10 bases. After removal of 3 bases from V and 2 bases from J, the junction contained 4 bases not matched to a gene. The V gene's germline CDR1 is GTSNPN and CDR2 SVGIG (reference sequence). The CDR3 is 15 amino acids. The CDR3 is CAWRPTSGPYNEQFF. Here the CDR3 DNA reads TGTGCCTGGAGGCCGACTAGCGGGCCCTACAATGAGCAGTTCTTC.

V is TRBV7-2 and J is TRBJ2-6; 7 bases line up with TRBD1. The CDR3 runs to 16 residues. Germline-derived CDR1 and CDR2 are SGHTA and FQGNSA. The V segment lost 1 base and the J segment 2 bases; nucleotides outside the gene matches: 2. The CDR3 loop is CASSLGGTAGANVLTF. CDR3 DNA sequence: TGTGCCAGCAGCTTAGGGGGGACAGCTGGGGCCAACGTCCTGACTTTC.

CDR3 nucleotide sequence: TGTGCCAGCAGTTTATCGACAGGGGGCAATCAGCCCCAGCATTTT. It yields the protein CASSLSTGGNQPQHF. J is TRBJ1-5 and V is TRBV27; TRBD1 aligns across 8 bases. V dropped 0 bases and J dropped 2; count of bases not matched to a gene: 0. The CDR3 totals 15 residues. The V gene's germline CDR1 is MNHEY and CDR2 SMNVEV (reference sequence).

The genes are TRBV11-2 and TRBJ2-7; 7 bases are a match to TRBD1. Trimming removed 5 bases from V and 3 bases from J; junction bases left unmatched: 10. CDR3 size: 15 residues. Per germline, CDR1 SGHAT and CDR2 FQNNGV. The CDR3 sequence is CASSHFRGRNYEQYF. CDR3 in DNA: TGTGCCAGCAGCCACTTTAGGGGGCGCAACTACGAGCAGTACTTC. The variable domain in full, completed from reference TRBV11-2 and TRBJ2-7, reads EAGVAQSPRYKIIEKRQSVAFWCNPISGHATLYWYQQILGQGPKLLIQFQNNGVVDDSQLPKDRFSAERLKGVDSTLKIQPAKLEDSAVYLCASSHFRGRNYEQYFGPGTRLTVT.

V gene TRBV28 combines with J gene TRBJ2-1, with D tentatively TRBD2 (6 bases). The germline V and J ends were trimmed by 6 bases and 0 bases, with 9 bases remaining between them. Per germline, CDR1 MDHEN and CDR2 SYDVKM. The CDR3 has 14 amino acids. The CDR3 DNA reads TGTGCCAGCAGGGACTACAACTCCTACAATGAGCAGTTCTTC. Protein product: CASRDYNSYNEQFF.